These T cell receptor beta chains were read from a single sample in a study of blood T cell repertoires in COVID-19. TCRdb's copy holds only in-frame clones and misses some; the assay was immunoSEQ multiplex PCR. This table has roughly 200,000 clones, roughly 89% appearing once. The source material was peripheral blood. The receptors stem from a man in his forties or fifties with acute or convalescent COVID-19. Both conserved end residues are part of each CDR3. D genes are given only for firm matches. Size tells how often a clone was seen (once, few, many) or the class of an expanded clone, and some rows leave it out.

v_call: TRBV18
j_call: TRBJ2-3
d_call: TRBD2
clone_size: NA
cdr3_nt: TGTGCCAGCTCACGCCTAACTAGCGGGGGGGCAGATACGCAGTATTTT
cdr3_aa: CASSRLTSGGADTQYF

v_call: TRBV7-8
j_call: TRBJ2-1
d_call: NA
clone_size: NA
cdr3_nt: TGTGCCAGCAGCTTACCCGGGGGTTGGCAGTTCTTC
cdr3_aa: CASSLPGGWQFF

v_call: TRBV27
j_call: TRBJ1-5
d_call: NA
clone_size: once
cdr3_nt: TGTGCCAGCAGTTGGGACTGGGGCCAGCCCCAGCATTTT
cdr3_aa: CASSWDWGQPQHF

v_call: TRBV18
j_call: TRBJ2-7
d_call: TRBD1
clone_size: NA
cdr3_nt: TGTGCCAGCTCGACGACAGGGAGCTCCTACGAGCAGTACTTC
cdr3_aa: CASSTTGSSYEQYF

v_call: TRBV5-1
j_call: TRBJ2-2
d_call: NA
clone_size: NA
cdr3_nt: TGCGCCAGCAGCTTGAGTAGGGGGTCCGGGGAGCTGTTTTTT
cdr3_aa: CASSLSRGSGELFF

v_call: TRBV11-2
j_call: TRBJ2-7
d_call: NA
clone_size: NA
cdr3_nt: TGTGCCAGCAGCTTAGATCATTTAGGGGGGGACGAGCAGTACTTC
cdr3_aa: CASSLDHLGGDEQYF

v_call: TRBV28
j_call: TRBJ1-1
d_call: TRBD1
clone_size: NA
cdr3_nt: TGTGCCGGCAAAAATACAGGGGGAACTGAAGCTTTCTTT
cdr3_aa: CAGKNTGGTEAFF

v_call: TRBV2
j_call: TRBJ1-5
d_call: TRBD1
clone_size: NA
cdr3_nt: TGTGCCAGCAGTGGACAGACAGGGGGACATCAGCCCCAGCATTTT
cdr3_aa: CASSGQTGGHQPQHF

v_call: TRBV5-1
j_call: TRBJ2-3
d_call: TRBD1
clone_size: NA
cdr3_nt: TGCGCCAGCAGTGGACAGGGCGGCACAGATACGCAGTATTTT
cdr3_aa: CASSGQGGTDTQYF

v_call: TRBV5-6
j_call: TRBJ2-2
d_call: TRBD2
clone_size: NA
cdr3_nt: TGTGCCAGCAGCTTCCTAAGCGGGGGTGTGACCGGGGAGCTGTTTTTT
cdr3_aa: CASSFLSGGVTGELFF

v_call: TRBV7-9
j_call: TRBJ1-2
d_call: TRBD1
clone_size: NA
cdr3_nt: TGTGCCAGCAGCTTCGTTACAGGGGCTGGAGGCTACACCTTC
cdr3_aa: CASSFVTGAGGYTF

v_call: TRBV2
j_call: TRBJ2-7
d_call: NA
clone_size: few
cdr3_nt: TGTGCCAGCCTTTCGGACAACTACGAGCAGTACTTC
cdr3_aa: CASLSDNYEQYF

v_call: TRBV5-1
j_call: TRBJ2-1
d_call: TRBD2
clone_size: NA
cdr3_nt: TGCGCCAGCAGCTTGGACGGGGGGGCCTATGGTGAGCAGTTCTTC
cdr3_aa: CASSLDGGAYGEQFF

v_call: TRBV19
j_call: TRBJ2-4
d_call: NA
clone_size: NA
cdr3_nt: TGTGCCAGTACTCTCACCTCCGGGACACCTGGGGAAAACATTCAGTACTTC
cdr3_aa: CASTLTSGTPGENIQYF

v_call: TRBV19
j_call: TRBJ2-5
d_call: NA
clone_size: few
cdr3_nt: TGTGCCAGTAGTATGGGGGGTATGGAACGGGAGACCCAGTACTTC
cdr3_aa: CASSMGGMERETQYF

v_call: TRBV29-1
j_call: TRBJ1-3
d_call: NA
clone_size: NA
cdr3_nt: TGCAGCGTCTCCGCAGGGAGGCGAGCCAACACCATATATTTT
cdr3_aa: CSVSAGRRANTIYF

v_call: TRBV6-2/TRBV6-3
j_call: TRBJ2-1
d_call: TRBD2
clone_size: NA
cdr3_nt: TGTGCCAGCAGCCGGACTAGCGGGGTCATCGGGAATGAGCAGTTCTTC
cdr3_aa: CASSRTSGVIGNEQFF

v_call: TRBV11-2
j_call: TRBJ1-4
d_call: TRBD1
clone_size: NA
cdr3_nt: TGTGCCAGCAAAGATCCCGGGACAGGGGGCGCAACTAATGAAAAACTGTTTTTT
cdr3_aa: CASKDPGTGGATNEKLFF

v_call: TRBV6-2/TRBV6-3
j_call: TRBJ2-5
d_call: TRBD1
clone_size: NA
cdr3_nt: TGTGCCAGCAGTTACGACAGGGGGCGGTCGGAGACCCAGTACTTC
cdr3_aa: CASSYDRGRSETQYF

v_call: TRBV28
j_call: TRBJ2-1
d_call: TRBD2
clone_size: NA
cdr3_nt: TGTGCCAGCAGTCCCGCAGCGGGGGGGCTAGCGAATGAGCAGTTCTTC
cdr3_aa: CASSPAAGGLANEQFF